This T cell receptor (beta chain) was sequenced in a study of T cell repertoires in cytomegalovirus infection. Study-wide context: Recently identified HLA-C-restricted CMV epitopes were among the peptides used. Overall study findings and caveats: Carriers of CMV plus the relevant HLA were identified by cumulative public TCR beta family frequency. The response measured ex vivo was dominated by TCR beta clonotypes (HLA-C-restricted and CMV-specific).

V was cut by 0 bases and J by 8 bases, with 20 bases left in between. The CDR3 length is 17 residues. Germline V CDR1 and CDR2: LGHNA, YSLEER. This clonotype was seen only a few times. Antigen specificity is unknown. A single record per CDR3 protein comes from TCRdb applying MiXCR to the reads. Here the sample spans 360,000 or so distinct CDR3 sequences, about 34% being singletons. The chain is built from TRBV4-3 and TRBJ2-1; D remains ambiguous. Source: cultured PBMCs, taken from culture after CMV antigen stimulation. The sequence derives from a human donor in good health (CMV status not recorded). Some clones in this sample may be carry-over from other donors' samples. CDR3 loop: CASSQDLTIPAPDEQFF. CDR3 nucleotides: TGCGCCAGCAGCCAAGATCTTACGATCCCAGCTCCTGATGAGCAGTTCTTC.